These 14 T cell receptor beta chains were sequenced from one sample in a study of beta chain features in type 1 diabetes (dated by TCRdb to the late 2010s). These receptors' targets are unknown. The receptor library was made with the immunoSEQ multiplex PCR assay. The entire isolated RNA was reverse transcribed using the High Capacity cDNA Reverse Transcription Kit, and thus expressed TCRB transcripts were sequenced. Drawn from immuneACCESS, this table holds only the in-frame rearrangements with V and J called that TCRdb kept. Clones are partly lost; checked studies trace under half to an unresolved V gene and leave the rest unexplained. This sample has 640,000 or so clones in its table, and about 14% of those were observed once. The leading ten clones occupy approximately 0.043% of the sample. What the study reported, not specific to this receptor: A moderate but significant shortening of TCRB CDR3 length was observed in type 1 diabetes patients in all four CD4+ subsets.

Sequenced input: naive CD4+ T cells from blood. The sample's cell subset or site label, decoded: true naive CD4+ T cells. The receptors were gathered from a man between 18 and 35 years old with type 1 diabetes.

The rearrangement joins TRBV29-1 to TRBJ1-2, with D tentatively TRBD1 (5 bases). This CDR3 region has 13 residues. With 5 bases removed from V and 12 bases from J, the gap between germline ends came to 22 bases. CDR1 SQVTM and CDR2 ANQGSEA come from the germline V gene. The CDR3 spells CSVSLVGATANTF. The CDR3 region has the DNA TGCAGCGTTTCCCTGGTAGGGGCTACGGCTAACACCTTC.

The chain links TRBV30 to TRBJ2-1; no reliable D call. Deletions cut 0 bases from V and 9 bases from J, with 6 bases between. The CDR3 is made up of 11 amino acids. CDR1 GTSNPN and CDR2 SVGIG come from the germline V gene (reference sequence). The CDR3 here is CAWSVVGEQFF. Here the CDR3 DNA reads TGTGCCTGGAGTGTGGTAGGTGAGCAGTTCTTC.

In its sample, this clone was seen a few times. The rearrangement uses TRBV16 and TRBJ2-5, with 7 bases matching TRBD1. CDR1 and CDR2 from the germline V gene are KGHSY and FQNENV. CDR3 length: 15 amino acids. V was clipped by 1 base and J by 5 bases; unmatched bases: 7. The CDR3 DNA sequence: TGTGCCAGCAGCCAATTACAGGGGATCGGGGAGACCCAGTACTTC. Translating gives CASSQLQGIGETQYF.

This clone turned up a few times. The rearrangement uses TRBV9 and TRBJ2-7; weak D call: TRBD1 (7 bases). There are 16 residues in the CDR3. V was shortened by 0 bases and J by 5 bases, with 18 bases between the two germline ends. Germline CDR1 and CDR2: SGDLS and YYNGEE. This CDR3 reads CASSVEPGQTSDEQYF. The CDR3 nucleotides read TGTGCCAGCAGCGTAGAACCGGGACAGACTAGTGACGAGCAGTACTTC.

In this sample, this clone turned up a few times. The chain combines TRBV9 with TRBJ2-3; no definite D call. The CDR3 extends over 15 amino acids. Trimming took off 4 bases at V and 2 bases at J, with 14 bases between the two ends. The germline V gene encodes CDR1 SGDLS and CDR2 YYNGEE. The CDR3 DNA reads TGTGCCAGCAGCCTGACTTCACTAAACACAGATACGCAGTATTTT. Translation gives CASSLTSLNTDTQYF.

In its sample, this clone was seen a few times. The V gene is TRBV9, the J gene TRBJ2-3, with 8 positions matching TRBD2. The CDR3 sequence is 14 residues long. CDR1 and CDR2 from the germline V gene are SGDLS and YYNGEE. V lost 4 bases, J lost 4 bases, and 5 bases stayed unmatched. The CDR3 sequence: CASSTSGDPDTQYF. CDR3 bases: TGTGCCAGCAGCACTAGCGGAGACCCAGATACGCAGTATTTT.

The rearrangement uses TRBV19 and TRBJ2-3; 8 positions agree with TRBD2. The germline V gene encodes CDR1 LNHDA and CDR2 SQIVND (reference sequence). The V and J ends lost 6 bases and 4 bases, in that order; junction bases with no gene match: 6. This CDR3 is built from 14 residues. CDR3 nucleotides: TGTGCCAGTAGCGGGAGGGTTCCCCCAGATACGCAGTATTTT. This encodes CASSGRVPPDTQYF.

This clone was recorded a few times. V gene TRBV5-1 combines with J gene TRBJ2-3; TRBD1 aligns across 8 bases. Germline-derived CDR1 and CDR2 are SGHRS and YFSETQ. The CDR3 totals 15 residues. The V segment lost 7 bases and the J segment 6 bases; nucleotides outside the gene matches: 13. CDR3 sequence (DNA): TGCGCCAGCGCAAACCCGGGACAGGAGACGGATACGCAGTATTTT. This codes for CASANPGQETDTQYF.

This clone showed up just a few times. The CDR3: CAIGASLGLGTDTQYF. In DNA form, the CDR3 reads TGTGCCATCGGGGCATCCCTGGGACTAGGCACAGATACGCAGTATTTT. The chain is built from TRBV10-3 and TRBJ2-3; 8 bases match TRBD2. CDR1 and CDR2 from the germline V gene are ENHRY and SYGVKD. The CDR3 is made up of 16 amino acids. After removal of 8 bases from V and 1 base from J, the junction contained 11 bases not matched to a gene.

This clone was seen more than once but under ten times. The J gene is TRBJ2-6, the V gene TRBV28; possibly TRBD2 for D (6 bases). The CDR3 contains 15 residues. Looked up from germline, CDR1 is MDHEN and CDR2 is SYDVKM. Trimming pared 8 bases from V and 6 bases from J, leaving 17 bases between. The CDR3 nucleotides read TGTGCCAGCCAGGGCGGGGAGAGATCGGCCAACGTCCTGACTTTC. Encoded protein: CASQGGERSANVLTF.

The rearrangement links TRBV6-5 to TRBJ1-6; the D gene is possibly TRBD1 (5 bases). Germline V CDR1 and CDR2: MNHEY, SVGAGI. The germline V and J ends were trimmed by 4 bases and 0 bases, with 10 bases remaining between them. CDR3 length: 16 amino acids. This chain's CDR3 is CASSFRQSSYNSPLHF. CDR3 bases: TGTGCCAGCAGTTTTCGACAGAGCTCCTATAATTCACCCCTCCACTTT.

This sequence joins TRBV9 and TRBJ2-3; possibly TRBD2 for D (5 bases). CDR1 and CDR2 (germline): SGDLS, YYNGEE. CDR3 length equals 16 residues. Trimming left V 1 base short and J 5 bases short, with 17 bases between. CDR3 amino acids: CASSVRWSGGGDTQYF. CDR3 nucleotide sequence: TGTGCCAGCAGCGTACGTTGGAGCGGAGGAGGAGATACGCAGTATTTT. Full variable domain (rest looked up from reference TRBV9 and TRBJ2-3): DSGVTQTPKHLITATGQRVTLRCSPRSGDLSVYWYQQSLDQGLQFLIQYYNGEERAKGNILERFSAQQFPDLHSELNLSSLELGDSALYFCASSVRWSGGGDTQYFGPGTRLTVL.

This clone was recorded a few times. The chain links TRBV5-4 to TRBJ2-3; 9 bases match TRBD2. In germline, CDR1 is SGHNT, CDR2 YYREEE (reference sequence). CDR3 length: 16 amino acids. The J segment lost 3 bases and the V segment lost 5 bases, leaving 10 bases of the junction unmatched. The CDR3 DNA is TGTGCCAGCAGAACCTTCGCGGGAGGGCGTACAGATACGCAGTATTTT. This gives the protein CASRTFAGGRTDTQYF.

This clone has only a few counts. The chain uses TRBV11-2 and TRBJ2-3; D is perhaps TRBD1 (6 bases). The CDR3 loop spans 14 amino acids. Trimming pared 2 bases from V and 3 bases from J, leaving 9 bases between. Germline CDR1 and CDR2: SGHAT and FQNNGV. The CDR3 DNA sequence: TGTGCCAGCAGCTTACCCAGGGGAACAGATACGCAGTATTTT. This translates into CASSLPRGTDTQYF. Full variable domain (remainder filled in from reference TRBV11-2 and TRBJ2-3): EAGVAQSPRYKIIEKRQSVAFWCNPISGHATLYWYQQILGQGPKLLIQFQNNGVVDDSQLPKDRFSAERLKGVDSTLKIQPAKLEDSAVYLCASSLPRGTDTQYFGPGTRLTVL.